This T cell receptor (beta chain) appears in the sequencing data of a study of cytomegalovirus exposure and HLA in healthy donors. About the study: An earlier analysis found around 100 million unique TCR beta sequences from approximately 200 million T cells. Ancestry clustering placed around four fifths of some 400 genotyped donors in the Caucasian-associated cluster. General observations from the study: Later analysis revealed greater clonal expansion in HLA-associated TCR beta chains than in equally common others.

Points on this clone: As yet, its antigen is unknown.

The PCR had 60 Vbeta and 13 Jbeta primers. TCRdb keeps only in-frame clones here, not all; method: immunoSEQ multiplex PCR. The sample comprises about 120,000 clones, about 76% of which are singletons, and approximately 31% rests with the top ten. The V and J ends lost 4 bases and 5 bases, in that order; junction bases with no gene match: 3. Germline CDR1 and CDR2: KGHSH and LQKENI. There are 14 residues in the CDR3. What was sequenced was PBMCs. V gene TRBV18 combines with J gene TRBJ2-1; 9 bases are shared with TRBD2. The receptor was derived from a man between 60 and 70 years old in good health and CMV-seropositive. CDR3 sequence reads: CASSLAGVNNEQFF. The DNA of the CDR3 is TGTGCCAGCTCACTAGCGGGGGTGAACAATGAGCAGTTCTTC.